Listed below are T cell receptor beta chains from one sample, sequenced in a study of response to subunit inactivated influenza vaccine. MiXCR, applied by TCRdb to the RT-PCR reads, yields one record per CDR3 protein. The sample carries about 780,000 distinct CDR3 sequences, roughly 18% recorded once. This specimen consisted of PBMCs from blood, obtained approximately 5 days after vaccination. Receptor source: a man aged 50-60 years who received an inactivated influenza vaccine. Each CDR3 is given with its conserved first and last residue. D genes are given only for firm matches. Clone size, where shown, is once, few, many, or a class for clones that have expanded.

J: TRBJ2-2; size: .; D: .; V: TRBV30; CDR3: CAWSVGGNTGELFF; DNA: TGTGCCTGGAGTGTTGGGGGTAACACCGGGGAGCTGTTTTTT
J: TRBJ2-1; size: few; D: TRBD1; V: TRBV15; CDR3: CATSRAGTGGNEQFF; DNA: TGTGCCACCAGCAGAGCCGGGACAGGGGGCAATGAGCAGTTCTTC
J: TRBJ1-3; size: many; D: .; V: TRBV20-1; CDR3: CSAREGNTIYF; DNA: TGCAGTGCTAGAGAAGGAAACACCATATATTTT
J: TRBJ1-6; size: .; D: .; V: TRBV12-3/TRBV12-4; CDR3: CASSFRGQGSPLHF; DNA: TGTGCCAGCAGTTTTAGAGGGCAGGGTTCACCCCTCCACTTT
J: TRBJ1-4; size: .; D: .; V: TRBV6-7; CDR3: CASRDTAEINEKLFF; DNA: TGTGCCAGCAGAGACACCGCTGAGATCAATGAAAAACTGTTTTTT
J: TRBJ2-7; size: .; D: .; V: TRBV12-5; CDR3: CASGSSGGNEQYF; DNA: TGTGCTAGTGGTTCCTCAGGGGGGAACGAGCAGTACTTC
J: TRBJ1-1; size: .; D: .; V: TRBV4-2; CDR3: CASSHRGGGGTEAFF; DNA: TGTGCCAGCAGCCACCGAGGGGGAGGGGGAACTGAAGCTTTCTTT
J: TRBJ2-7; size: .; D: TRBD2; V: TRBV20-1; CDR3: CSVGGSSIGEQYF; DNA: TGCAGTGTAGGCGGGAGTTCCATCGGCGAGCAGTACTTC
J: TRBJ2-2; size: .; D: TRBD1; V: TRBV10-3; CDR3: CAIQGANTGELFF; DNA: TGTGCCATCCAGGGGGCCAACACCGGGGAGCTGTTTTTT
J: TRBJ2-1; size: .; D: TRBD1; V: TRBV9; CDR3: CASSTSGGRSFDEQFF; DNA: TGTGCCAGCAGCACTTCAGGGGGTAGGTCGTTCGATGAGCAGTTCTTC
J: TRBJ2-5; size: .; D: .; V: TRBV5-5; CDR3: CASSSAGTWIGETQYF; DNA: TGTGCCAGCAGCTCCGCCGGGACATGGATAGGCGAGACCCAGTACTTC
J: TRBJ2-7; size: .; D: .; V: TRBV7-2; CDR3: CASSIVEGGEQYF; DNA: TGTGCCAGCTCTATAGTGGAGGGAGGCGAGCAGTACTTC
J: TRBJ2-1; size: few; D: .; V: TRBV7-8; CDR3: CASSHHQGAYNEQFF; DNA: TGTGCCAGCAGCCACCACCAGGGAGCCTACAATGAGCAGTTCTTC
J: TRBJ2-3; size: few; D: .; V: TRBV20-1; CDR3: CSARDGGTGDTQYF; DNA: TGCAGTGCTAGAGATGGCGGGACTGGGGATACGCAGTATTTT
J: TRBJ1-1; size: few; D: .; V: TRBV12-3/TRBV12-4; CDR3: CASSLNLGYDTEAFF; DNA: TGTGCCAGCAGTTTGAACTTAGGGTACGACACTGAAGCTTTCTTT
J: TRBJ2-1; size: .; D: TRBD2; V: TRBV12-3/TRBV12-4; CDR3: CASSSSAGTSGYNEQFF; DNA: TGTGCCAGCAGTTCCTCCGCCGGGACTAGCGGATACAATGAGCAGTTCTTC
J: TRBJ1-2; size: many; D: TRBD1; V: TRBV10-3; CDR3: CAISEQGVNYGYTF; DNA: TGTGCCATCAGTGAACAGGGGGTCAACTATGGCTACACCTTC
J: TRBJ2-5; size: many; D: TRBD2; V: TRBV7-2; CDR3: CASSKGLAGEETQYF; DNA: TGTGCCAGCAGCAAGGGACTAGCGGGGGAAGAGACCCAGTACTTC
J: TRBJ1-2; size: few; D: .; V: TRBV29-1; CDR3: CSVGGGGFYGYTF; DNA: TGCAGCGTTGGCGGAGGGGGATTCTATGGCTACACCTTC
J: TRBJ1-1; size: few; D: .; V: TRBV12-3/TRBV12-4; CDR3: CASNLGIQNTEAFF; DNA: TGTGCCAGCAACCTCGGGATACAGAACACTGAAGCTTTCTTT
J: TRBJ2-3; size: .; D: TRBD1; V: TRBV7-2; CDR3: CASSFTGGFTDTQYF; DNA: TGTGCCAGCAGCTTTACAGGGGGGTTTACAGATACGCAGTATTTT
J: TRBJ2-1; size: few; D: TRBD2; V: TRBV10-3; CDR3: CAIRKGLAGEGGNEQFF; DNA: TGTGCCATCAGAAAGGGACTAGCGGGAGAAGGTGGCAATGAGCAGTTCTTC
J: TRBJ2-3; size: .; D: .; V: TRBV7-9; CDR3: CASSPVTGPITDTQYF; DNA: TGTGCCAGCAGCCCCGTCACGGGACCCATCACAGATACGCAGTATTTT
J: TRBJ2-7; size: few; D: .; V: TRBV4-3; CDR3: CASSQLGTGRYEQYF; DNA: TGCGCCAGCAGCCAACTTGGGACTGGTCGCTACGAGCAGTACTTC
J: TRBJ2-5; size: .; D: .; V: TRBV5-5; CDR3: CASTVNRGWGETQYF; DNA: TGTGCCAGCACCGTGAATCGGGGTTGGGGAGAGACCCAGTACTTC
J: TRBJ2-2; size: .; D: .; V: TRBV7-9; CDR3: CASSFGASATGELFF; DNA: TGTGCCAGCAGCTTTGGGGCTAGCGCTACCGGGGAGCTGTTTTTT
J: TRBJ2-7; size: few; D: TRBD1; V: TRBV5-6; CDR3: CASSLWTGSHYEQYF; DNA: TGTGCCAGCAGCTTGTGGACAGGGAGTCACTACGAGCAGTACTTC
J: TRBJ1-2; size: .; D: TRBD1; V: TRBV9; CDR3: CASSATGGYGYGYTF; DNA: TGTGCCAGCAGCGCCACAGGGGGGTACGGCTATGGCTACACCTTC
J: TRBJ2-2; size: few; D: TRBD1; V: TRBV10-3; CDR3: CAISESAGQDTGELFF; DNA: TGTGCCATCAGTGAGTCGGCGGGACAGGACACCGGGGAGCTGTTTTTT
J: TRBJ2-5; size: .; D: .; V: TRBV15; CDR3: CATSPLDTGETQYF; DNA: TGTGCCACCAGCCCCCTGGATACTGGGGAGACCCAGTACTTC
J: TRBJ2-1; size: many; D: .; V: TRBV20-1; CDR3: CSARDPAGSYNEQFF; DNA: TGCAGTGCTAGAGATCCGGCTGGGTCCTACAATGAGCAGTTCTTC
J: TRBJ2-1; size: .; D: .; V: TRBV27; CDR3: CASSFWGATNEQFF; DNA: TGTGCCAGCAGTTTTTGGGGGGCTACCAATGAGCAGTTCTTC
J: TRBJ2-7; size: few; D: TRBD1; V: TRBV27; CDR3: CASSSRTGLEQYF; DNA: TGTGCCAGCAGTTCCAGGACAGGGCTCGAGCAGTACTTC
J: TRBJ2-2; size: many; D: TRBD1; V: TRBV12-3/TRBV12-4; CDR3: CASRPGQGSSGELFF; DNA: TGTGCCAGCAGACCTGGACAGGGGAGTTCCGGGGAGCTGTTTTTT
J: TRBJ2-5; size: few; D: .; V: TRBV12-3/TRBV12-4; CDR3: CASRSTGETQYF; DNA: TGTGCCAGCAGGTCAACAGGAGAGACCCAGTACTTC
J: TRBJ2-7; size: .; D: TRBD1; V: TRBV7-2; CDR3: CASSSGQTSYEQYF; DNA: TGTGCCAGCAGCTCGGGACAGACTTCCTACGAGCAGTACTTC
J: TRBJ2-7; size: .; D: TRBD2; V: TRBV5-1; CDR3: CASSGGLAGAYEQYF; DNA: TGCGCCAGCAGCGGAGGACTAGCGGGAGCCTACGAGCAGTACTTC
J: TRBJ2-1; size: few; D: TRBD1; V: TRBV4-3; CDR3: CASSQGRMAGQGAFF; DNA: TGCGCCAGCAGCCAAGGTCGGATGGCGGGACAGGGGGCGTTCTTC
J: TRBJ2-5; size: many; D: .; V: TRBV20-1; CDR3: CSARDTGLQETQYF; DNA: TGCAGTGCTAGAGATACGGGCCTTCAAGAGACCCAGTACTTC
J: TRBJ2-3; size: many; D: .; V: TRBV7-6; CDR3: CASRKQGISTDTQYF; DNA: TGTGCCAGCAGAAAACAGGGTATTAGCACAGATACGCAGTATTTT
J: TRBJ2-7; size: few; D: TRBD2; V: TRBV11-2; CDR3: CASSLWTSGRGEQYF; DNA: TGTGCCAGCAGCTTATGGACTAGCGGGAGAGGCGAGCAGTACTTC
J: TRBJ2-1; size: few; D: .; V: TRBV7-2; CDR3: CASRITSAGAYNEQFF; DNA: TGTGCCAGCAGGATAACGTCAGCGGGCGCCTACAATGAGCAGTTCTTC
J: TRBJ1-4; size: many; D: TRBD1; V: TRBV7-2; CDR3: CASTVDRVGEKLFF; DNA: TGTGCCAGCACCGTGGACAGGGTCGGTGAAAAACTGTTTTTT
J: TRBJ2-5; size: once; D: TRBD1; V: TRBV5-1; CDR3: CASSLVTGNTYETQYF; DNA: TGCGCCAGCAGCTTGGTGACAGGGAATACCTACGAGACCCAGTACTTC
J: TRBJ1-5; size: .; D: .; V: TRBV30; CDR3: CAWSEGTYGQPQHF; DNA: TGTGCCTGGAGTGAAGGGACTTACGGTCAGCCCCAGCATTTT
J: TRBJ2-7; size: few; D: TRBD1; V: TRBV5-1; CDR3: CASRGQLYEQYF; DNA: TGCGCCAGCAGGGGACAGCTCTACGAGCAGTACTTC
J: TRBJ2-3; size: few; D: TRBD2; V: TRBV15; CDR3: CATSRGSSGGTDTQYF; DNA: TGTGCCACCAGCAGAGGGTCTAGCGGAGGCACAGATACGCAGTATTTT
J: TRBJ2-7; size: .; D: .; V: TRBV3-1; CDR3: CASSQGISAYEQYF; DNA: TGTGCCAGCAGCCAAGGGATTTCAGCCTACGAGCAGTACTTC
J: TRBJ1-1; size: few; D: .; V: TRBV27; CDR3: CASSLGLATEAFF; DNA: TGTGCCAGCAGTTTAGGGTTGGCCACTGAAGCTTTCTTT
J: TRBJ2-7; size: many; D: TRBD2; V: TRBV28; CDR3: CASSHHLDGGYEQYF; DNA: TGTGCCAGCAGTCACCATCTCGACGGGGGGTATGAGCAGTACTTC
J: TRBJ2-7; size: .; D: TRBD1; V: TRBV25-1; CDR3: CASSRTGGFYEQYF; DNA: TGTGCCAGCAGCAGGACAGGGGGCTTTTACGAGCAGTACTTC
J: TRBJ1-2; size: .; D: TRBD1; V: TRBV5-5; CDR3: CASSLGAGQGGYGYTF; DNA: TGTGCCAGCAGCTTGGGTGCCGGACAGGGGGGCTATGGCTACACCTTC
J: TRBJ1-2; size: many; D: .; V: TRBV20-1; CDR3: CSAYRPNYGYTF; DNA: TGCAGTGCTTATCGGCCGAACTATGGCTACACCTTC
J: TRBJ2-1; size: many; D: TRBD2; V: TRBV29-1; CDR3: CSVRLAGNEQFF; DNA: TGCAGCGTTCGGCTAGCGGGGAATGAGCAGTTCTTC
J: TRBJ2-7; size: few; D: .; V: TRBV20-1; CDR3: CSASPSGRSEQYF; DNA: TGCAGTGCTAGCCCCTCAGGGAGAAGCGAGCAGTACTTC
J: TRBJ2-3; size: .; D: TRBD2; V: TRBV7-2; CDR3: CASSSRTSGLFTDTQYF; DNA: TGTGCCAGCAGCTCGCGGACTAGCGGGTTATTCACAGATACGCAGTATTTT
J: TRBJ2-1; size: few; D: .; V: TRBV29-1; CDR3: CSVETGRYNEQFF; DNA: TGCAGCGTTGAGACGGGAAGATACAATGAGCAGTTCTTC
J: TRBJ2-1; size: .; D: .; V: TRBV6-1; CDR3: CASRSDWSSYNEQFF; DNA: TGTGCCAGCAGGTCTGACTGGAGCTCCTACAATGAGCAGTTCTTC
J: TRBJ2-4; size: .; D: .; V: TRBV27; CDR3: CASSLRGEDIQYF; DNA: TGTGCCAGCAGTTTGAGAGGGGAGGACATTCAGTACTTC